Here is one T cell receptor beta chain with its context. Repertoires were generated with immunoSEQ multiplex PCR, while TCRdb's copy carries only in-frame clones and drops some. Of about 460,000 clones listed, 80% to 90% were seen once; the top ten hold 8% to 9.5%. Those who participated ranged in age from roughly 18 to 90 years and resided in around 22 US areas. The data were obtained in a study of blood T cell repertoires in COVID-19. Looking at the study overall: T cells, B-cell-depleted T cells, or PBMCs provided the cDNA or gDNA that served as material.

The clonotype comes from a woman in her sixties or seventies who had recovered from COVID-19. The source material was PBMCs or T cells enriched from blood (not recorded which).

The CDR3 bases are TGTGCCAGCAGCCATCGGGGTTTACTGTTTTTT. This codes for CASSHRGLLFF. V usage is TRBV3-1 (or the pseudogene TRBV3-2) and J usage is TRBJ1-4; D is ambiguous. This CDR3 spans 11 amino acids. From germline, CDR1 is LGHDT and CDR2 YNNKEL (reference sequence). Trimming shortened V by 3 bases and J by 13 bases, and 9 bases separated the two germline ends.